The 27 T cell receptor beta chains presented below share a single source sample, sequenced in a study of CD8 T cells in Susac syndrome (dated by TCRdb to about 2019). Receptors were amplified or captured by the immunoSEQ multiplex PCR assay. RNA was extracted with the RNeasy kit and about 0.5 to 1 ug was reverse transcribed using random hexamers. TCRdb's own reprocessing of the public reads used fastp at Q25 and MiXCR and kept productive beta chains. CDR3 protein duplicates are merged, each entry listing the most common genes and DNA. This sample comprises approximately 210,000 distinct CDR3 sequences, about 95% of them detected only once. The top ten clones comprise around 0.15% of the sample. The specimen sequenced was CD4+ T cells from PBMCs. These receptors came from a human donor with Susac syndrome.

CDR3 in amino acids: CAWNGQGGRPQHF. CDR3 coding DNA: TGTGCCTGGAATGGACAGGGCGGAAGGCCCCAGCATTTT. This rearrangement joins TRBV30 to TRBJ1-5; 8 bases align to TRBD1. There are 13 residues in the CDR3. The germline gives CDR1 GTSNPN, CDR2 SVGIG (reference sequence). Unmatched junction bases numbered 8, after V lost 4 bases and J lost 9 bases.

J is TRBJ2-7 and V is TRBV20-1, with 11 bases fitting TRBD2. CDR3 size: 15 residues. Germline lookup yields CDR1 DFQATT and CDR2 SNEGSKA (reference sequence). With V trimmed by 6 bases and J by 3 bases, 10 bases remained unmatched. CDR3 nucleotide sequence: TGCAGTGCAGGGTCAACTAGCGGGGGAGACTACGAGCAGTACTTC. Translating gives CSAGSTSGGDYEQYF.

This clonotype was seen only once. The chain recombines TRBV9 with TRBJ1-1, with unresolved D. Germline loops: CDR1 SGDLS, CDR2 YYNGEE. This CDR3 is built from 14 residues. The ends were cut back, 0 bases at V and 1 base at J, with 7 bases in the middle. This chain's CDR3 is CASSVGTANTEAFF. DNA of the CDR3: TGTGCCAGCAGCGTAGGGACGGCGAACACTGAAGCTTTCTTT.

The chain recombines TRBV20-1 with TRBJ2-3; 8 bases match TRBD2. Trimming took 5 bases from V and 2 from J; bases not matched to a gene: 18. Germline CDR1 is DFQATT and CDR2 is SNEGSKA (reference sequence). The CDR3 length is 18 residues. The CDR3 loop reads CSAASRAAGAFSTDTQYF. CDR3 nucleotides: TGCAGTGCTGCTTCAAGGGCAGCGGGGGCTTTCTCCACAGATACGCAGTATTTT.

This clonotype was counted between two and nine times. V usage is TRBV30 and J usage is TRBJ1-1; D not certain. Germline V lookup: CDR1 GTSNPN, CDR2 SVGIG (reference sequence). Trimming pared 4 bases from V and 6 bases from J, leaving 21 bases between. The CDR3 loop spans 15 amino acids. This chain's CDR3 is CAWTPLQPVVSEAFF. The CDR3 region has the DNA TGTGCCTGGACCCCCCTTCAGCCGGTCGTTTCTGAAGCTTTCTTT.

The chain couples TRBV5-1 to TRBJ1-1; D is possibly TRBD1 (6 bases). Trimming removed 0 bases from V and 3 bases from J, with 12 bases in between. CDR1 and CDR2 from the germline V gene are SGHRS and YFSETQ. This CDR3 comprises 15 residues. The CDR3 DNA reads TGCGCCAGCAGCTTGGCCCCAGGGGTAGACACTGAAGCTTTCTTT. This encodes CASSLAPGVDTEAFF.

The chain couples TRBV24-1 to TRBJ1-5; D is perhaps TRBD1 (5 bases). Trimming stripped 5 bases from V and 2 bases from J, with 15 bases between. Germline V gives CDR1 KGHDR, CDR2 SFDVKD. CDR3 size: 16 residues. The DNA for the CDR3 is TGTGCCACCAGTGTTCCCTCGGGGGGGTGCAATCAGCCCCAGCATTTT. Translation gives CATSVPSGGCNQPQHF.

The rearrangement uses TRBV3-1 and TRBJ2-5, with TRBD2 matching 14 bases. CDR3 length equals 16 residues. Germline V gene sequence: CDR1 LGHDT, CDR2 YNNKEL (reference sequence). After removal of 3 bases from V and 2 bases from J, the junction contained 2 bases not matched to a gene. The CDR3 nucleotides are TGTGCCAGCAGCCATAGACTAGCGGGGGGGCAAGAGACCCAGTACTTC. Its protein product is CASSHRLAGGQETQYF.

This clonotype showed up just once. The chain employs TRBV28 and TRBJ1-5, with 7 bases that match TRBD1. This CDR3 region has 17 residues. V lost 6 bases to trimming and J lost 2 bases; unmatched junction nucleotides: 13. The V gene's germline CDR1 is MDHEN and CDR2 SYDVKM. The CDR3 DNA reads TGTGCCAGCAGGCCAGCGACAGGGTATGGTGGCAATCAGCCCCAGCATTTT. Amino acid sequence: CASRPATGYGGNQPQHF.

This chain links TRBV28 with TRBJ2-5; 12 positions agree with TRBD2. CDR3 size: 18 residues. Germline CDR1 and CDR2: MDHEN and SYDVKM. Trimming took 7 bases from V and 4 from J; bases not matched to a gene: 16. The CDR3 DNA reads TGTGCCAGCACCCGCCCCTCTAGCGGGGGGGCCCAGGGAGAGACCCAGTACTTC. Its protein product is CASTRPSSGGAQGETQYF.

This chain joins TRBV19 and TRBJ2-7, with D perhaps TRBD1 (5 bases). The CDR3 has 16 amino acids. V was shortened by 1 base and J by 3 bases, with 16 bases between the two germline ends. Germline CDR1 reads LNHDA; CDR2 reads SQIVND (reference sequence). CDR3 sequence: CASSIGGGRVSYEQYF. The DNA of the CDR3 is TGTGCCAGTAGTATAGGAGGCGGCAGGGTGAGCTACGAGCAGTACTTC.

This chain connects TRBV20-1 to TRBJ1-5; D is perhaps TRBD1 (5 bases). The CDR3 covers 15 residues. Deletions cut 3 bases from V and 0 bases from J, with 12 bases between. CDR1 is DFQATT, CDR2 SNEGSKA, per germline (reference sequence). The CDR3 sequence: CSASGTVHSNQPQHF. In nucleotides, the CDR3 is TGCAGTGCTAGCGGGACGGTACATAGCAATCAGCCCCAGCATTTT.

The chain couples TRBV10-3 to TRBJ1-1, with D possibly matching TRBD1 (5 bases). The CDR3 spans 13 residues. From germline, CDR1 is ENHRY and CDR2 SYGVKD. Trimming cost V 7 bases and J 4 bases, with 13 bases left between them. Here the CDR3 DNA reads TGTGCCATCAATCCTGCAGGGACCACTGAAGCTTTCTTT. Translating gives CAINPAGTTEAFF.

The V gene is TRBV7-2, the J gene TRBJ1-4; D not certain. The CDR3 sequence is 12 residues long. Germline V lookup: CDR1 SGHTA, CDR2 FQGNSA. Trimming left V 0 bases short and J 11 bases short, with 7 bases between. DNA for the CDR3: TGTGCCAGCAGCTTAGCGACGGGGAAACTGTTTTTT. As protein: CASSLATGKLFF.

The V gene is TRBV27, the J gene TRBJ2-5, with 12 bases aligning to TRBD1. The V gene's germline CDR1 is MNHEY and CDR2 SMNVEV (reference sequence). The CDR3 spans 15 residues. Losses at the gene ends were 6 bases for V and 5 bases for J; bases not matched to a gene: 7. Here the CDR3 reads CASRRTGTGGETQYF. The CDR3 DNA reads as TGTGCCAGCAGACGTACTGGGACAGGGGGCGAGACCCAGTACTTC.

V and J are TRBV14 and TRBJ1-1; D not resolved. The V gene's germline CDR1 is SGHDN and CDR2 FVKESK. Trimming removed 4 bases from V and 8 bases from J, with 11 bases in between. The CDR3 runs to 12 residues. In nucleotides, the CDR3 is TGTGCCAGCAGCCCAGGTATCTCCGAAGCTTTCTTT. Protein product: CASSPGISEAFF.

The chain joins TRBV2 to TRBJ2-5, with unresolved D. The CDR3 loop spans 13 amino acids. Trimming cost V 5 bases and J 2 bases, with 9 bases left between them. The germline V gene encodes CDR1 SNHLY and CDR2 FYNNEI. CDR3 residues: CASSRDTQETQYF. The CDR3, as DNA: TGTGCCAGCAGTAGGGATACACAAGAGACCCAGTACTTC.

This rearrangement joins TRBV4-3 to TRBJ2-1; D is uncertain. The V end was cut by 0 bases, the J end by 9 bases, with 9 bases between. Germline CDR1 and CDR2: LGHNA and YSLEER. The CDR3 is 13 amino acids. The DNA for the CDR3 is TGCGCCAGCAGCCAAGAGCTGGCCGGTGAGCAGTTCTTC. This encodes CASSQELAGEQFF.

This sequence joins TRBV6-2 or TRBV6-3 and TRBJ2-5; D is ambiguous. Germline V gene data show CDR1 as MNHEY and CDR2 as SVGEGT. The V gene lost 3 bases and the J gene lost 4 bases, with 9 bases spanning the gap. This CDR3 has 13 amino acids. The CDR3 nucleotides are TGTGCCAGCAGTTATCTCTCACCAGAGACCCAGTACTTC. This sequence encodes CASSYLSPETQYF.

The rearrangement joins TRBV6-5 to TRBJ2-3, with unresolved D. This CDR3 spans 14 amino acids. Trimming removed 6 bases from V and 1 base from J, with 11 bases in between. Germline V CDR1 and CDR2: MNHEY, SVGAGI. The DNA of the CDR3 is TGTGCCAGCAGACCACCCCAGGGCACAGATACGCAGTATTTT. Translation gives CASRPPQGTDTQYF.

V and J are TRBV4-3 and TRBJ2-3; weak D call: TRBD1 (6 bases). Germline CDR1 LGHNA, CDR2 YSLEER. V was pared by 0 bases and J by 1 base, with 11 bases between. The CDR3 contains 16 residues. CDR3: CASSQEVAGGTDTQYF. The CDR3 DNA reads TGCGCCAGCAGCCAAGAAGTTGCAGGGGGCACAGATACGCAGTATTTT.

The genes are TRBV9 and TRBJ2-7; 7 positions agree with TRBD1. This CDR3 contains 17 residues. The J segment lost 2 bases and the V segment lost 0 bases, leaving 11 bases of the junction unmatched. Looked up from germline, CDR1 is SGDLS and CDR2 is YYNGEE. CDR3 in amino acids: CASSVGGHGDSPYEQYF. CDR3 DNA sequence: TGTGCCAGCAGCGTAGGAGGTCACGGGGACAGCCCCTACGAGCAGTACTTC.

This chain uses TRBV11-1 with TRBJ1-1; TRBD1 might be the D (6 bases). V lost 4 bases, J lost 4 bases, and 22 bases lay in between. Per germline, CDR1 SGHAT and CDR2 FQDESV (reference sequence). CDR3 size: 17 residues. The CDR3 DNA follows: TGTGCCAGCAGCTCGACAATGACAGGTCGACGGAGCACTGAAGCTTTCTTT. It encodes CASSSTMTGRRSTEAFF.

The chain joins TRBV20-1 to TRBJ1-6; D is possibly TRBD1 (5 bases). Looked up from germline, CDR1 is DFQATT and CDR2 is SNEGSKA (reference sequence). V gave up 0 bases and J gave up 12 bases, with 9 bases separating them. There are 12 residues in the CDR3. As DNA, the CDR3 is TGCAGTGCTAGAGAGGGGGAACGACCCCTCCACTTT. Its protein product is CSAREGERPLHF.

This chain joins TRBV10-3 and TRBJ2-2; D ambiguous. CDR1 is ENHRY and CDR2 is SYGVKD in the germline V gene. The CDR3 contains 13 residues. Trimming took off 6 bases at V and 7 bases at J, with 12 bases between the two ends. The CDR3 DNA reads TGTGCCATCAGGGCCAGGACGGGCGGGGAGCTGTTTTTT. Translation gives CAIRARTGGELFF.

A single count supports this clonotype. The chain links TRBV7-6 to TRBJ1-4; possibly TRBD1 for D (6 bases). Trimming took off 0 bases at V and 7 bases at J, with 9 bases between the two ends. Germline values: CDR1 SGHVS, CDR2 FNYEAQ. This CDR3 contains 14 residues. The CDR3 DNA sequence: TGTGCCAGCAGCTTAGCGGGCAGGGGTGAAAAACTGTTTTTT. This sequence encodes CASSLAGRGEKLFF.

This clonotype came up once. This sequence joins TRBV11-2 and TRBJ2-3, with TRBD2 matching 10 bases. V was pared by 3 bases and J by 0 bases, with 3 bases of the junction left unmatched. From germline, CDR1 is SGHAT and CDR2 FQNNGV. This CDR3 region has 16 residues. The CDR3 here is CASSLSGGASTDTQYF. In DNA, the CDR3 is TGTGCCAGCAGCTTGAGCGGGGGGGCGAGCACAGATACGCAGTATTTT. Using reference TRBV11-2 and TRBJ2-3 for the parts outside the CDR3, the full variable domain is EAGVAQSPRYKIIEKRQSVAFWCNPISGHATLYWYQQILGQGPKLLIQFQNNGVVDDSQLPKDRFSAERLKGVDSTLKIQPAKLEDSAVYLCASSLSGGASTDTQYFGPGTRLTVL.